These T cell receptor beta chains were read from a single sample in a study of shared clonotypes between healthy human individuals. Measured with immunoSEQ multiplex PCR; TCRdb has only the in-frame clones, and not every one. The sample lists some 510,000 clones; 60% to 85% were seen once. Sequenced input: PBMCs. These TCRs come from a woman between 40 and 55 years old in good health. Some clones in this sample may be carry-over from other donors' samples. Each CDR3 is given with its conserved first and last residue. The order of the fields is CDR3 length, J gene, V gene, clone size, CDR3 protein. Rows may omit the clone size; those that give it use once, few, many or a size class.

>15|TRBJ1-4|TRBV28|once
CASSSRHPRDEKLFF
>15|TRBJ1-2|TRBV4-3|-
CASSQSTGDLYGYTF
>15|TRBJ2-1|TRBV18|-
CASSPASWPGNEQFF
>14|TRBJ2-7|TRBV29-1|-
CSVAKSSGRYEQYF
>13|TRBJ2-5|TRBV10-1|-
CASSEVGEETQYF
>14|TRBJ1-3|TRBV10-3|-
CAISPTGAGNTIYF
>14|TRBJ1-5|TRBV6-5|-
CASRPGQVNQPQHF
>14|TRBJ2-7|TRBV9|-
CASSVSTGRYEQYF
>15|TRBJ1-2|TRBV7-2|-
CASSLALTAGNGYTF
>15|TRBJ1-3|TRBV4-1|-
CASSWTGNSGNTIYF
>15|TRBJ2-1|TRBV7-6|-
CASSLAGSSYNEQFF
>14|TRBJ2-7|TRBV7-6|-
CASSLVDKSYEQYF
>15|TRBJ2-7|TRBV11-1|-
CASSSGLAGNYEQYF
>14|TRBJ1-1|TRBV5-4|once
CASSWVGGDTEAFF
>16|TRBJ1-6|TRBV11-2|-
CASSPLDRGQNSPLHF
>16|TRBJ2-3|TRBV5-6|-
CASSLAWGGSTDTQYF
>13|TRBJ1-1|TRBV19|-
CASSFPGTGEAFF
>13|-|TRBV28|-
CASSPGSTYEQYF
>15|TRBJ1-3|TRBV7-9|-
CASSLDGVSGNTIYF
>15|-|TRBV30|-
CAWTPGSTLTYEQYF
>13|TRBJ2-1|TRBV18|-
CASSPTSGDEQFF
>14|TRBJ1-1|TRBV30|few
CAWSTPGVRDRAFF